The 27 T cell receptor beta chains listed next were all sequenced from one sample in a study of CD8 T cells in Susac syndrome. Random-hexamer reverse transcription was applied to about 0.45 to 1 ug RNA. TCRdb re-called the immunoSEQ multiplex PCR reads through MiXCR, storing one row per CDR3 protein. This sample has approximately 160,000 distinct CDR3 sequences, with 95% to 96% found just once. The sample consisted of CD4+ T cells from PBMCs. The source of these receptors is a human donor with Susac syndrome.

The rearrangement joins TRBV7-3 to TRBJ2-3, with D unclear. V was trimmed by 2 bases and J by 2 bases, leaving 8 bases between them. Germline values: CDR1 SGHTA, CDR2 FQGTGA. CDR3 length equals 14 residues. The DNA for the CDR3 is TGTGCCAGCAGCTTATCTGCTTACACAGATACGCAGTATTTT. It encodes CASSLSAYTDTQYF.

The rearrangement links TRBV29-1 to TRBJ2-7; TRBD2 is a possible D gene (7 bases). The germline V gene has CDR1 SQVTM and CDR2 ANQGSEA. The CDR3 has 12 residues. V was shortened by 4 bases and J by 4 bases, with 11 bases between the two germline ends. CDR3: CSVGGGGYEQYF. CDR3 nucleotide sequence: TGCAGCGTTGGAGGGGGGGGGTACGAGCAGTACTTC.

The gene calls are TRBV5-1 and TRBJ2-1; 9 bases map to TRBD2. V shed 0 bases, J shed 7 bases, and the junction held 8 bases outside the gene matches. Germline CDR1 and CDR2: SGHRS and YFSETQ. This CDR3 region has 16 residues. The CDR3 loop reads CASSLAGAGGLNEQFF. Written as DNA, the CDR3 is TGCGCCAGCAGCTTGGCGGGTGCGGGAGGGTTAAATGAGCAGTTCTTC.

J is TRBJ1-2 and V is TRBV2; D remains unclear. CDR3 length: 11 amino acids. Between the trimmed V and J ends, which lost 4 bases and 6 bases, there was a span of 6 bases. Per the germline V gene, CDR1 is SNHLY and CDR2 is FYNNEI. CDR3 loop: CASSVANGYTF. CDR3 DNA: TGTGCCAGCAGTGTGGCCAATGGCTACACCTTC.

The chain couples TRBV2 to TRBJ2-3; D not resolved. This CDR3 contains 12 residues. Trimming pared 7 bases from V and 1 base from J, leaving 6 bases between. CDR1 is SNHLY, CDR2 FYNNEI, per germline. In nucleotides, the CDR3 is TGTGCCAGCACCCAGGGCACAGATACGCAGTATTTT. This codes for CASTQGTDTQYF. Variable domain in full (rest from reference TRBV2 and TRBJ2-3): EPEVTQTPSHQVTQMGQEVILRCVPISNHLYFYWYRQILGQKVEFLVSFYNNEISEKSEIFDDQFSVERPDGSNFTLKIRSTKLEDSAMYFCASTQGTDTQYFGPGTRLTVL.

The V and J genes are TRBV12-3 or TRBV12-4 and TRBJ2-7; 7 bases align to TRBD1. This CDR3 is 14 amino acids long. The V gene end was trimmed by 6 bases and the J gene end by 2 bases; junction bases not matched to a gene: 7. DNA of the CDR3: TGTGCCAGCAGATCTACAGGGGCGGCCTACGAGCAGTACTTC. Protein sequence: CASRSTGAAYEQYF.

The V call is TRBV27, the J call TRBJ1-5, with 8 nucleotides matching TRBD1. The CDR3 is made up of 15 amino acids. The ends lost 5 bases at V and 3 bases at J; junction bases unmatched: 6. In germline, CDR1 is MNHEY, CDR2 SMNVEV (reference sequence). In DNA, the CDR3 is TGTGCCAGCAGTGCCCGGGACAGGAACAATCAGCCCCAGCATTTT. The encoded protein is CASSARDRNNQPQHF.

The chain combines TRBV20-1 with TRBJ2-7; TRBD2 matches at 7 bases. CDR1 DFQATT and CDR2 SNEGSKA come from the germline V gene (reference sequence). V lost 0 bases to trimming and J lost 3 bases; unmatched junction nucleotides: 5. The CDR3 contains 14 residues. CDR3 bases: TGCAGTGCTAGAGAGGGGTCTAGCGGCTACGAGCAGTACTTC. Residues: CSAREGSSGYEQYF.

This chain joins TRBV12-3 or TRBV12-4 and TRBJ2-3; tentatively, D is TRBD2 (6 bases). V lost 6 bases to trimming and J lost 6 bases, with 13 bases between them. This CDR3 comprises 13 residues. The CDR3 spells CASSLRLEDTQYF. CDR3 DNA sequence: TGTGCCAGCAGCCTTCGACTAGAGGATACGCAGTATTTT.

Only one count was recorded for this clonotype. This rearrangement joins TRBV29-1 to TRBJ2-7; tentative D call: TRBD1 (5 bases). V was clipped by 6 bases and J by 6 bases, with 12 bases between them. Germline lookup yields CDR1 SQVTM and CDR2 ANQGSEA. The CDR3 extends over 11 amino acids. The CDR3 spells CSVQLGLEQYF. The CDR3 nucleotides are TGCAGCGTGCAGTTGGGGCTCGAGCAGTACTTC.

CDR3 in amino acids: CASSRGQGRSETQYF. The CDR3 DNA reads as TGTGCCAGCAGTCGAGGACAGGGGAGGTCTGAGACCCAGTACTTC. The rearrangement uses TRBV9 and TRBJ2-5, with TRBD1 identical over 9 bases. CDR1 is SGDLS, CDR2 YYNGEE, per germline. There are 15 residues in the CDR3. V dropped 5 bases and J dropped 5; count of bases not matched to a gene: 10.

This chain links TRBV21-1 with TRBJ2-1; the DNA was not compared with TRBD1, the D call given in the table. TRBV21-1 is labeled a pseudogene. CDR3 length: 16 residues. CDR3 sequence: CASRASGRTGMDEQFF. The CDR3 nucleotides read TGTGCCAGCAGAGCATCCGGCCGGACAGGGATGGATGAGCAGTTCTTC.

This chain uses TRBV29-1 with TRBJ2-2; 13 positions match TRBD2. Germline lookup yields CDR1 SQVTM and CDR2 ANQGSEA. The V gene end was trimmed by 7 bases and the J gene end by 6 bases; junction bases not matched to a gene: 5. The CDR3 extends over 14 amino acids. CDR3 loop: CSGRLAGGPGELFF. DNA of the CDR3: TGCAGCGGCCGACTAGCGGGAGGTCCCGGGGAGCTGTTTTTT.

This chain connects TRBV3-1 to TRBJ2-3; D possibly corresponds to TRBD1 (6 bases). Germline loops: CDR1 LGHDT, CDR2 YNNKEL (reference sequence). V dropped 0 bases and J dropped 2 bases, with 6 bases sitting between them. The CDR3 contains 14 residues. CDR3 nucleotides: TGTGCCAGCAGCCAAGAGGGGGCCACAGATACGCAGTATTTT. This translates into CASSQEGATDTQYF.

This clonotype was observed once. This chain connects TRBV28 to TRBJ2-7; TRBD1 aligns across 10 bases. CDR3 length: 15 amino acids. V shed 9 bases and J 1 base; nucleotides not matched to a gene: 9. Per the germline V gene, CDR1 is MDHEN and CDR2 is SYDVKM. The DNA for the CDR3 is TGTGCCAGTTACGAAGGGACAGGGGTATCCTACGAGCAGTACTTC. This encodes CASYEGTGVSYEQYF.

The chain combines TRBV12-3 or TRBV12-4 with TRBJ1-1; D may be TRBD1 (6 bases). The CDR3 extends over 15 amino acids. V shed 5 bases and J shed 1 base, with 14 bases lying between them. CDR3 nucleotides: TGTGCCAGCAGTCCCGGGGGGGCCGGGAACACTGAAGCTTTCTTT. Protein product: CASSPGGAGNTEAFF.

The V call is TRBV12-3 or TRBV12-4, the J call TRBJ1-1; D uncertain. This CDR3 is built from 13 residues. Trimming shortened V by 4 bases and J by 3 bases, and 9 bases separated the two germline ends. CDR3 nucleotide sequence: TGTGCCAGCAGTTCGACGGTGCACACTGAAGCTTTCTTT. Protein sequence: CASSSTVHTEAFF.

In its sample, this clonotype was seen once. This chain joins TRBV7-2 and TRBJ2-3; 8 bases align to TRBD1. There are 15 residues in the CDR3. V dropped 2 bases and J dropped 6; count of bases not matched to a gene: 7. Looked up from germline, CDR1 is SGHTA and CDR2 is FQGNSA. The CDR3 region has the DNA TGTGCCAGCAGCTTATTGGGACAGGTAGAGGATACGCAGTATTTT. Residues: CASSLLGQVEDTQYF. Using reference TRBV7-2 and TRBJ2-3 for the parts outside the CDR3, the full variable domain is GAGVSQSPSNKVTEKGKDVELRCDPISGHTALYWYRQSLGQGLEFLIYFQGNSAPDKSGLPSDRFSAERTGGSVSTLTIQRTQQEDSAVYLCASSLLGQVEDTQYFGPGTRLTVL.

This chain joins TRBV4-3 and TRBJ2-5; 9 bases fit TRBD1. V lost 4 bases, J lost 7 bases, and 10 bases stayed unmatched. CDR1 LGHNA and CDR2 YSLEER come from the germline V gene. This CDR3 has 15 amino acids. The CDR3: CASSPSGQGQGTQYF. In nucleotides, the CDR3 is TGCGCCAGCAGCCCCTCAGGACAGGGGCAGGGGACCCAGTACTTC.

The chain employs TRBV4-3 and TRBJ2-2; TRBD1 is a possible D gene (5 bases). V shed 3 bases and J shed 4 bases, with 6 bases lying between them. The CDR3 contains 13 residues. CDR1 and CDR2 from the germline V gene are LGHNA and YSLEER. The CDR3 bases are TGCGCCAGCAGCCACAGGGCCACCGGGGAGCTGTTTTTT. Translated: CASSHRATGELFF.

The V and J genes are TRBV6-4 and TRBJ2-1, with 8 bases matching TRBD2. Germline trimming cut 4 bases from V and 12 bases from J; bases unmatched to any gene: 8. The CDR3 is 13 residues long. The V gene's germline CDR1 is MRHNA and CDR2 SNTAGT. The CDR3 is CASSANSGVGQFF. The CDR3 bases are TGTGCCAGCAGTGCCAATAGCGGGGTCGGGCAGTTCTTC.

This clonotype was recorded only once. The chain couples TRBV2 to TRBJ1-5, with D perhaps TRBD1 (5 bases). This CDR3 region has 13 residues. Trimming cost V 6 bases and J 7 bases, with 13 bases left between them. The germline V gene encodes CDR1 SNHLY and CDR2 FYNNEI. CDR3 nucleotides: TGTGCCAGCAGGATGACAGAAAAGCAGCCCCAGCATTTT. Protein product: CASRMTEKQPQHF.

The rearrangement joins TRBV4-3 to TRBJ1-5; possibly TRBD1 for D (6 bases). V was trimmed by 0 bases and J by 6 bases, leaving 12 bases between them. Germline V CDR1 and CDR2: LGHNA, YSLEER. This CDR3 is 15 amino acids long. The CDR3 region is CASSQDTGAGQPQHF. The CDR3 nucleotides read TGCGCCAGCAGCCAAGATACGGGGGCGGGTCAGCCCCAGCATTTT.

The chain recombines TRBV30 with TRBJ1-1; perhaps TRBD1 as D (5 bases). The CDR3 covers 14 residues. CDR1 and CDR2 (germline): GTSNPN, SVGIG (reference sequence). V dropped 2 bases and J dropped 1 base, with 11 bases sitting between them. In DNA, the CDR3 is TGTGCCTGGAGTTTAGCCGGACAGAACACTGAAGCTTTCTTT. It is translated as CAWSLAGQNTEAFF.

The rearrangement links TRBV7-9 to TRBJ2-1; maybe TRBD2 (5 bases). The CDR3 length is 15 residues. Germline-derived CDR1 and CDR2 are SEHNR and FQNEAQ (reference sequence). V was clipped by 5 bases and J by 7 bases, with 18 bases between them. The CDR3 sequence is CASSAIRGKVNEQFF. Here the CDR3 DNA reads TGTGCCAGCAGCGCAATTCGAGGGAAGGTGAATGAGCAGTTCTTC.

The chain links TRBV18 to TRBJ2-5; 7 bases are shared with TRBD1. Germline V gene sequence: CDR1 KGHSH, CDR2 LQKENI. Unmatched junction bases numbered 2, after V lost 4 bases and J lost 3 bases. CDR3 length: 13 amino acids. In DNA, the CDR3 is TGTGCCAGCTCACGAACAGGGGAAGAGACCCAGTACTTC. It is translated as CASSRTGEETQYF.

The V gene is TRBV7-2, the J gene TRBJ2-5; tentatively, D is TRBD2 (5 bases). Trimming shortened V by 10 bases and J by 0 bases, and 12 bases separated the two germline ends. The CDR3 has 13 amino acids. Germline CDR1 and CDR2: SGHTA and FQGNSA. CDR3 sequence (DNA): TGTGCCACTCGAACGCGGGACCAAGAGACCCAGTACTTC. This gives the protein CATRTRDQETQYF.